The rows below give T cell receptor beta chains drawn from one sample of a study of human versus mouse CDR3 diversity and MHC coevolution. Assay used: immunoSEQ multiplex PCR; TCRdb lists only in-frame clones, some missing. The table records about 81,000 clones, 93% of them present only once. Source material: naive CD4+ T cells from blood. These receptors were taken from a person aged 30 to 70 in good health. Each CDR3 is given with its conserved first and last residue. A D gene is named only where the DNA matches it firmly. Size is stated for part of the rows, as once, few or many counts, or as a class when the clone is expanded.

abundance	j_gene	v_gene	d_gene	CDR3aa	CDR3nt
.	TRBJ1-1	TRBV6-5	.	CASSYSIGAGDTEAFF	TGTGCCAGCAGTTACTCGATAGGGGCAGGGGACACTGAAGCTTTCTTT
.	TRBJ1-1	TRBV7-2	.	CASSFTGTEAFF	TGTGCCAGCAGCTTTACAGGGACTGAAGCTTTCTTT
.	TRBJ2-7	TRBV30	.	CAWAESSYEQYF	TGTGCCTGGGCGGAGAGCTCCTACGAGCAGTACTTC
.	TRBJ2-7	TRBV7-2	.	CASSMSTREQYF	TGTGCCAGCAGCATGTCTACTAGGGAGCAGTACTTC
once	TRBJ2-5	TRBV29-1	.	CSATGGGQTYF	TGCAGCGCAACCGGGGGGGGACAGACGTACTTC
.	TRBJ2-1	TRBV4-3	TRBD2	CASRRGLAGDEQFF	TGCGCCAGCAGACGGGGACTAGCCGGTGATGAGCAGTTCTTC
.	TRBJ2-1	TRBV18	.	CASSPETVVNEQFF	TGTGCCAGCTCACCAGAGACAGTGGTCAATGAGCAGTTCTTC
.	TRBJ1-2	TRBV7-9	.	CASSSGRGAVRSHYGYTF	TGTGCCAGCAGCTCAGGCAGGGGCGCTGTACGCTCCCACTATGGCTACACCTTC
.	TRBJ2-1	TRBV7-2	.	CASSFGQLYNEQFF	TGTGCCAGCAGCTTTGGGCAGCTCTACAATGAGCAGTTCTTC
.	TRBJ1-3	TRBV9	TRBD1	CASSVGEKGAAGNTIYF	TGTGCCAGCAGCGTAGGGGAGAAGGGGGCAGCTGGAAACACCATATATTTT
.	TRBJ1-2	TRBV18	.	CASSPPDGGINYGYTF	TGTGCCAGCTCACCACCGGACGGGGGGATTAACTATGGCTACACCTTC
.	TRBJ1-1	TRBV7-9	.	CASSLGQYTEAFF	TGTGCCAGCAGCCTTGGACAGTACACTGAAGCTTTCTTT
.	TRBJ2-7	TRBV7-6	TRBD1	CASSLGQGAAGEQYF	TGTGCCAGCAGCTTAGGGCAGGGGGCGGCCGGCGAGCAGTACTTC
once	TRBJ2-1	TRBV7-3	.	CASSQGVGLSEQFF	TGTGCCAGCAGCCAAGGGGTAGGTCTGAGTGAGCAGTTCTTC
.	TRBJ1-2	TRBV5-4	.	CASSLDPGNYGYTF	TGTGCCAGCAGCTTGGATCCAGGGAACTATGGCTACACCTTC
once	TRBJ1-1	TRBV18	TRBD1	CASSPGTGNTEAFF	TGTGCCAGCTCACCAGGGACAGGGAACACTGAAGCTTTCTTT
.	TRBJ2-2	TRBV2	.	CASGTGGGELFF	TGTGCCAGCGGGACCGGGGGCGGGGAGCTGTTTTTT
.	TRBJ2-3	TRBV21-1	.	CASSKALANTDTQYF	TGTGCCAGCAGCAAAGCCCTAGCTAACACAGATACGCAGTATTTT
.	TRBJ2-7	TRBV5-1	TRBD2	CASSITSGKSRGEQYF	TGCGCCAGCAGCATCACTAGCGGCAAATCCAGGGGCGAGCAGTACTTC
.	TRBJ2-5	TRBV9	.	CASSVAPREQETQYF	TGTGCCAGCAGCGTAGCGCCGCGGGAACAAGAGACCCAGTACTTC
.	TRBJ1-5	TRBV19	TRBD1	CAIDGQGDQPQHF	TGTGCCATCGATGGACAGGGTGATCAGCCCCAGCATTTT
.	TRBJ1-6	TRBV6-6	TRBD1	CAIQTGNSPLHF	TGTGCCATCCAGACAGGGAATTCACCCCTCCACTTT
.	TRBJ2-3	TRBV5-1	TRBD2	CASSLAGAQDTQYF	TGCGCCAGCAGCTTAGCGGGGGCACAAGATACGCAGTATTTT
.	TRBJ1-2	TRBV11-1	TRBD1	CASSSGQREIYGYTF	TGTGCCAGCAGCTCGGGACAGCGAGAAATCTACGGCTACACCTTC
.	TRBJ2-3	TRBV27	TRBD2	CASSFRLAGADTQYF	TGTGCCAGCAGTTTCAGACTAGCGGGTGCAGATACGCAGTATTTT
.	TRBJ2-7	TRBV9	.	CASSVGAGPFESYEQYF	TGTGCCAGCAGCGTAGGGGCGGGGCCCTTTGAATCTTACGAGCAGTACTTC
.	TRBJ1-2	TRBV7-2	.	CASKGGPANYGYTF	TGTGCCAGCAAGGGAGGGCCCGCTAACTATGGCTACACCTTC
few	TRBJ1-1	TRBV6-4	TRBD1	CASSADRGTEAFF	TGTGCCAGCAGTGCGGACAGGGGCACTGAAGCTTTCTTT
.	TRBJ2-7	TRBV5-5	.	CASNQQRTEREQYF	TGTGCCAGCAACCAACAACGGACAGAACGCGAGCAGTACTTC
.	TRBJ2-7	TRBV7-8	TRBD2	CASSLDGTSGLSSYEQYF	TGTGCCAGCAGCTTAGATGGGACTAGCGGATTGAGCTCCTACGAGCAGTACTTC
.	TRBJ1-1	TRBV5-1	TRBD1	CASSLGTGANTEAFF	TGCGCCAGCAGCTTGGGGACAGGGGCGAACACTGAAGCTTTCTTT
.	TRBJ1-2	TRBV7-3	.	CASSSTGSYGYTF	TGTGCCAGCAGCTCGACAGGCTCCTATGGCTACACCTTC
.	TRBJ1-2	TRBV15	.	CATSRARVTGSGYTF	TGTGCCACCAGCAGAGCCCGGGTAACAGGGTCTGGCTACACCTTC
.	TRBJ1-2	TRBV6-5	.	CASSYLTGRGGYTF	TGTGCCAGCAGTTACCTTACAGGGAGGGGTGGCTACACCTTC
.	TRBJ2-4	TRBV14	.	CASSQQDGKNIQYF	TGTGCCAGCAGCCAGCAGGATGGGAAAAACATTCAGTACTTC
.	TRBJ2-1	TRBV28	TRBD2	CASSLLGLAGGGNEQFF	TGTGCCAGCAGTTTACTCGGACTAGCGGGAGGAGGCAATGAGCAGTTCTTC
.	TRBJ1-6	TRBV30	.	CAWRMGGDSPLHF	TGTGCCTGGAGAATGGGGGGAGACTCACCCCTCCACTTT
.	TRBJ2-3	TRBV11-2	TRBD2	CASSLLPGLAADTQYF	TGTGCCAGCAGCTTACTGCCGGGACTAGCGGCAGATACGCAGTATTTT
.	TRBJ2-1	TRBV7-2	.	CASSLGGRLSSYNEQFF	TGTGCCAGCAGCTTAGGGGGGAGGCTTAGCTCCTACAATGAGCAGTTCTTC
.	TRBJ2-7	TRBV9	TRBD1	CASSIQGAQEQYF	TGTGCCAGCAGCATACAGGGGGCTCAGGAGCAGTACTTC
.	TRBJ1-2	TRBV5-6	TRBD1	CASSLGQGARGYTF	TGTGCCAGCAGCTTGGGACAGGGGGCGCGGGGCTACACCTTC
.	TRBJ1-2	TRBV14	.	CASSQDARQYGYTF	TGTGCCAGCAGCCAAGACGCCAGGCAGTATGGCTACACCTTC
.	TRBJ2-5	TRBV18	TRBD1	CASSPETGFQETQYF	TGTGCCAGCTCCCCCGAGACAGGGTTTCAAGAGACCCAGTACTTC
.	TRBJ2-7	TRBV6-1	.	CASRDRELGYEQYF	TGTGCCAGCAGGGACCGGGAACTAGGTTACGAGCAGTACTTC
.	TRBJ2-4	TRBV11-3	.	CASSLVPDIQYF	TGTGCCAGCAGCTTAGTTCCCGACATTCAGTACTTC
once	TRBJ2-2	TRBV5-6	TRBD1	CASSPRDRGNTGELFF	TGTGCCAGCAGCCCGCGGGACAGGGGGAACACCGGGGAGCTGTTTTTT
.	TRBJ1-1	TRBV6-5	.	CASIGGGTEAFF	TGTGCCAGCATTGGGGGAGGCACTGAAGCTTTCTTT
.	TRBJ2-7	TRBV7-6	TRBD1	CASSSRQGSYEQYF	TGTGCCAGCAGCTCAAGACAGGGGTCCTACGAGCAGTACTTC
.	TRBJ2-5	TRBV7-8	TRBD2	CASSPRTSGDQETQYF	TGTGCCAGCAGCCCACGGACTAGCGGGGACCAAGAGACCCAGTACTTC
.	TRBJ1-2	TRBV11-2	.	CASSLEARGVDGYTF	TGTGCCAGCAGCTTAGAGGCTCGGGGGGTCGATGGCTACACCTTC
once	TRBJ2-7	TRBV5-1	.	CASSPGPSAMYEQYF	TGCGCCAGCAGCCCTGGGCCCTCGGCTATGTACGAGCAGTACTTC
.	TRBJ1-5	TRBV7-2	.	CASSYDSSNQPQHF	TGTGCCAGCAGCTATGACAGTAGCAATCAGCCCCAGCATTTT
.	TRBJ2-1	TRBV29-1	.	CSVRTDPYNEQFF	TGCAGCGTTAGGACAGACCCTTACAATGAGCAGTTCTTC
.	TRBJ1-2	TRBV5-1	.	CASSFEGSGGYTF	TGCGCCAGCAGCTTCGAAGGGAGCGGAGGCTACACCTTC
.	TRBJ2-1	TRBV5-1	TRBD1	CASSIVGQGVIDEQFF	TGCGCCAGCAGCATAGTAGGACAGGGGGTCATCGATGAGCAGTTCTTC
.	TRBJ1-1	TRBV30	.	CAWSVQGDTEAFF	TGTGCCTGGAGTGTACAAGGGGACACTGAAGCTTTCTTT
.	TRBJ1-6	TRBV7-3	TRBD1	CASSLRTGQGSPLHF	TGTGCCAGCAGCTTACGTACGGGACAGGGTTCACCCCTCCACTTT
.	TRBJ1-2	TRBV19	.	CASTPDRFHGYTF	TGTGCCAGTACCCCGGACAGATTCCATGGCTACACCTTC
.	TRBJ1-1	TRBV5-5	.	CASSLALGVNTEAFF	TGTGCCAGCAGCTTGGCCCTGGGCGTGAACACTGAAGCTTTCTTT